This TCR beta chain is from a study of T cells in localized non-small cell lung cancer. Generated by immunoSEQ multiplex PCR, the TCRdb table keeps only in-frame clones and is missing some. Of about 64,000 clones detected, roughly 79% appear once; the ten largest clones hold about 4.5%. The CDR3 sequence is 14 residues long. Losses at the gene ends were 2 bases for V and 5 bases for J; bases not matched to a gene: 4. CDR1 is SGHDT, CDR2 YYEEEE, per germline. This TCR was sampled from a man aged 40 to 75 with stage II lung adenocarcinoma. The rearrangement uses TRBV5-6 and TRBJ2-3, with 8 nucleotides matching TRBD2. Sequences were derived from PBMCs, sampled before any cancer treatment. The CDR3 DNA sequence: TGTGCCAGCAGCTTCGGGGGGGGCCGAGATACGCAGTATTTT. This translates into CASSFGGGRDTQYF. The variable domain in full, with the rest retrieved from reference TRBV5-6 and TRBJ2-3, is DAGVTQSPTHLIKTRGQQVTLRCSPKSGHDTVSWYQQALGQGPQFIFQYYEEEERQRGNFPDRFSGHQFPNYSSELNVNALLLGDSALYLCASSFGGGRDTQYFGPGTRLTVL.